What follows are 32 T cell receptor beta chains derived from one specimen sequenced in a study of spatial heterogeneity in lung cancer. Time point: blood at routine non-recurrence follow-up after resection. TCRdb analysed the 5' RACE reads with MiXCR anew, one entry per CDR3 protein. The sample lists under 150,000 distinct CDR3 sequences; more than 10% were seen once. The source material was PBMCs, sampled at follow-up. These receptors all stem from a female donor with early-stage non-small cell lung cancer.

This clonotype was counted at least ten times. V gene TRBV7-2 combines with J gene TRBJ2-2; 9 positions match TRBD2. V gave up 0 bases and J gave up 7 bases; unmatched junction bases: 6. This CDR3 contains 16 residues. Germline V gene lookup returns CDR1 SGHTA and CDR2 FQGNSA. The CDR3 DNA sequence: TGTGCCAGCAGCTTAGCGGTAGCGGGAGCGGGCGGGGAGCTGTTTTTT. Residues: CASSLAVAGAGGELFF.

Only a few counts were recorded for this clonotype. The J gene is TRBJ1-1, the V gene TRBV4-3; D might be TRBD1 (5 bases). This CDR3 has 16 amino acids. In germline, CDR1 is LGHNA, CDR2 YSLEER. V dropped 4 bases and J dropped 3 bases, with 18 bases sitting between them. The CDR3 sequence: CASSRRQGAADTEAFF. CDR3 bases: TGCGCCAGCAGCCGTCGCCAGGGAGCGGCCGACACTGAAGCTTTCTTT.

CDR3: CASSLLSRETEAFF. CDR3 in DNA: TGTGCCAGCAGTTTATTATCTCGTGAAACTGAAGCTTTCTTT. The V and J genes are TRBV12-3 or TRBV12-4 and TRBJ1-1; no clear D. This CDR3 is built from 14 residues. Trimming left V 2 bases short and J 5 bases short, with 12 bases between.

This clonotype has a handful of counts. The CDR3 nucleotides are TGCGCCAGCAGTCCATTGACAGGGGAAGAGACCCAGTACTTC. Translating gives CASSPLTGEETQYF. The chain employs TRBV5-1 and TRBJ2-5, with 8 bases that match TRBD1. The trim removed 5 bases at V and 3 bases at J, leaving 6 bases unmatched. CDR1 is SGHRS and CDR2 is YFSETQ in the germline V gene. The CDR3 consists of 14 residues.

CDR3 sequence (DNA): TGTGCCAGCTGGGAGGGACTAGCGCAAGATACGCAGTATTTT. This sequence encodes CASWEGLAQDTQYF. The gene calls are TRBV28 and TRBJ2-3, with 10 positions matching TRBD2. The J segment lost 5 bases and the V segment lost 8 bases, leaving 7 bases of the junction unmatched. Germline CDR1 MDHEN, CDR2 SYDVKM. The CDR3 spans 14 residues.

This clonotype has at least ten counts. V and J are TRBV6-6 and TRBJ2-2; tentative D call: TRBD1 (6 bases). V gave up 4 bases and J gave up 6 bases, with 9 bases separating them. The CDR3 sequence is 13 residues long. Germline V gene lookup returns CDR1 MNHNY and CDR2 SVGAGI (reference sequence). CDR3 bases: TGTGCCAGCAGTTGGACAGTCGCCGGGGAGCTGTTTTTT. It codes for CASSWTVAGELFF.

This chain links TRBV6-6 with TRBJ2-3; 7 bases match TRBD2. Germline assignment: CDR1 MNHNY and CDR2 SVGAGI (reference sequence). CDR3 length equals 13 residues. Germline trimming cut 5 bases from V and 11 bases from J; bases unmatched to any gene: 10. This CDR3 reads CASSREAGTGQYF. The CDR3 region has the DNA TGTGCCAGCAGTCGGGAGGCCGGAACTGGGCAGTATTTT.

The table lists this clonotype with a few counts. The chain joins TRBV5-1 to TRBJ2-5, with 9 positions matching TRBD1. Germline-derived CDR1 and CDR2 are SGHRS and YFSETQ. Trimming cost V 2 bases and J 5 bases; bases outside gene matches: 10. The CDR3 contains 16 residues. For the CDR3, the DNA is TGCGCCAGCAGCTTCAACTCCGGGACAGGGAGGGAGACCCAGTACTTC. This gives the protein CASSFNSGTGRETQYF.

This sequence joins TRBV7-9 and TRBJ2-5; D gene uncertain. From germline, CDR1 is SEHNR and CDR2 FQNEAQ (reference sequence). CDR3 size: 16 residues. V lost 1 base, J lost 0 bases, and 12 bases lay in between. CDR3 nucleotides: TGTGCCAGCAGCTTAGGCCAGTTATCGTACCAAGAGACCCAGTACTTC. It specifies CASSLGQLSYQETQYF.

This clonotype came up many times. V and J are TRBV29-1 and TRBJ2-1; D not certain. V lost 3 bases, J lost 3 bases, and 3 bases lay in between. Germline CDR1 reads SQVTM; CDR2 reads ANQGSEA. This CDR3 has 11 amino acids. This chain's CDR3 is CSVDHYNEQFF. The CDR3 DNA reads as TGCAGCGTTGACCACTACAATGAGCAGTTCTTC.

V is TRBV28 and J is TRBJ2-3, with D perhaps matching TRBD1 (6 bases). The germline V gene encodes CDR1 MDHEN and CDR2 SYDVKM. With 5 bases removed from V and 4 bases from J, the gap between germline ends came to 16 bases. The CDR3 has 15 residues. This CDR3 reads CASSPGDAGPDTQYF. CDR3 DNA sequence: TGTGCCAGCAGTCCAGGGGACGCGGGCCCAGATACGCAGTATTTT. Complete variable domain (other parts from reference TRBV28 and TRBJ2-3): DVKVTQSSRYLVKRTGEKVFLECVQDMDHENMFWYRQDPGLGLRLIYFSYDVKMKEKGDIPEGYSVSREKKERFSLILESASTNQTSMYLCASSPGDAGPDTQYFGPGTRLTVL.

The sample holds a few counts of this clonotype. The chain recombines TRBV6-5 with TRBJ2-3; maybe TRBD1 (5 bases). V was shortened by 6 bases and J by 0 bases, with 13 bases between the two germline ends. The CDR3 is made up of 15 amino acids. CDR1 MNHEY and CDR2 SVGAGI come from the germline V gene. The CDR3 bases are TGTGCCAGCAGACGACAGCTTTCTAGCACAGATACGCAGTATTTT. Translation: CASRRQLSSTDTQYF.

This clonotype was observed a handful of times. The rearrangement uses TRBV2 and TRBJ2-4; the match to TRBD2 covers 13 bases. The V segment lost 5 bases and the J segment 7 bases; nucleotides outside the gene matches: 8. The CDR3 is 16 residues long. The V gene's germline CDR1 is SNHLY and CDR2 FYNNEI. This chain's CDR3 is CASSPGTSGINNIQYF. The CDR3 DNA reads as TGTGCCAGCAGTCCCGGGACTAGCGGGATTAATAACATTCAGTACTTC.

Only a few counts were recorded for this clonotype. J is TRBJ2-3 and V is TRBV5-4; 12 bases fit TRBD2. This CDR3 comprises 17 residues. CDR1 and CDR2 (germline): SGHNT, YYREEE (reference sequence). J was trimmed by 5 bases and V by 4 bases; bases with no gene match: 11. CDR3: CASSLRTSGALLDTQYF. In DNA, the CDR3 is TGTGCCAGCAGCCTTCGGACTAGCGGGGCCCTTCTAGATACGCAGTATTTT.

The sample holds a few counts of this clonotype. This chain connects TRBV5-1 to TRBJ2-7, with TRBD2 matching over 8 bases. Looked up from germline, CDR1 is SGHRS and CDR2 is YFSETQ. The J segment lost 4 bases and the V segment lost 4 bases, leaving 10 bases of the junction unmatched. The CDR3 has 15 amino acids. CDR3 DNA: TGCGCCAGCAGCGAACAGGGACTAGAAGTATACGAGCAGTACTTC. It specifies CASSEQGLEVYEQYF.

This clonotype has ten or more counts. The chain uses TRBV6-2 or TRBV6-3 and TRBJ2-5, with unresolved D. CDR3 length: 13 residues. Germline values: CDR1 MNHEY, CDR2 SVGEGT. V dropped 7 bases and J dropped 5 bases, with 14 bases sitting between them. DNA for the CDR3: TGTGCCAGCACCAACCGCCGCGCGGAGACCCAGTACTTC. Translated, it gives CASTNRRAETQYF.

The chain links TRBV10-3 to TRBJ2-3; TRBD1 is a possible D gene (6 bases). Trimming left V 0 bases short and J 3 bases short, with 10 bases between. Germline CDR1 reads ENHRY; CDR2 reads SYGVKD. The CDR3 is made up of 15 amino acids. The CDR3 protein is CAISESGAATDTQYF. Written as DNA, the CDR3 is TGTGCCATCAGTGAGTCGGGGGCCGCTACAGATACGCAGTATTTT.

The chain has TRBV29-1 and TRBJ2-7, with TRBD2 matching 7 bases. CDR3 length: 12 amino acids. CDR1 and CDR2 from the germline V gene are SQVTM and ANQGSEA. V was pared by 8 bases and J by 9 bases, with 13 bases of the junction left unmatched. The CDR3 protein is CSSSMAGAWQYF. CDR3 coding DNA: TGCAGCTCCTCTATGGCGGGAGCGTGGCAGTACTTC.

This clonotype came up a few times. The gene calls are TRBV3-1 and TRBJ1-5, with D possibly TRBD1 on 5 matching bases. Germline CDR1 LGHDT, CDR2 YNNKEL (reference sequence). V dropped 4 bases and J dropped 7 bases, with 11 bases sitting between them. The length of the CDR3 is 13 residues. The chain's CDR3 is CASSRGTRQPQHF. The CDR3 coding sequence is TGTGCCAGCAGCCGTGGGACGAGACAGCCCCAGCATTTT.

This clonotype was seen a handful of times. The J gene is TRBJ2-7, the V gene TRBV10-3, with no clear D. The germline V gene has CDR1 ENHRY and CDR2 SYGVKD. This CDR3 has 13 amino acids. V shed 4 bases and J shed 0 bases, with 7 bases lying between them. DNA of the CDR3: TGTGCCATCAGTGGTTTCAGCTCCTACGAGCAGTACTTC. This encodes CAISGFSSYEQYF.

This clonotype was seen ten or more times. The CDR3 region is CASSYGHEKNIQYF. For the CDR3, the DNA is TGTGCCAGCAGTTACGGGCACGAGAAAAACATTCAGTACTTC. The rearrangement uses TRBV6-2 or TRBV6-3 and TRBJ2-4, with D unclear. The V gene lost 2 bases and the J gene lost 4 bases, with 9 bases spanning the gap. CDR3 length: 14 amino acids. Per germline, CDR1 MNHEY and CDR2 SVGEGT.

This clonotype was seen many times. This chain links TRBV12-3 or TRBV12-4 with TRBJ1-1, with D perhaps matching TRBD1 (5 bases). This CDR3 comprises 16 residues. The ends were cut back, 6 bases at V and 4 bases at J, with 21 bases in the middle. Here the CDR3 DNA reads TGTGCCAGCAGAAGCGCCGCGAGAGGGGCGATCACTGAAGCTTTCTTT. It specifies CASRSAARGAITEAFF.

The chain has TRBV20-1 and TRBJ2-3; D gene ambiguous. Germline V gene data show CDR1 as DFQATT and CDR2 as SNEGSKA (reference sequence). Trimming cost V 0 bases and J 4 bases, with 11 bases left between them. The CDR3 totals 14 residues. CDR3 sequence: CSARDPLGADTQYF. CDR3 sequence (DNA): TGCAGTGCTAGAGATCCCCTCGGTGCAGATACGCAGTATTTT.

The rearrangement uses TRBV30 and TRBJ1-2; D may be TRBD1 (5 bases). The CDR3 covers 12 residues. Trimming removed 3 bases at V and 14 bases at J, with 19 bases between. Germline CDR1 is GTSNPN and CDR2 is SVGIG (reference sequence). CDR3 protein: CAWRGAGGDGTF. The CDR3, as DNA: TGTGCCTGGAGAGGGGCCGGCGGGGACGGAACCTTC.

This clonotype was recorded many times. The chain carries TRBV5-1 and TRBJ2-7; D gene unclear. CDR1 and CDR2 (germline): SGHRS, YFSETQ. Trimming pared 0 bases from V and 2 bases from J, leaving 9 bases between. There are 14 residues in the CDR3. The CDR3, as DNA: TGCGCCAGCAGCTTGGTAGTACAGCCCTACGAGCAGTACTTC. Protein product: CASSLVVQPYEQYF. Full variable domain (rest looked up from reference TRBV5-1 and TRBJ2-7): KAGVTQTPRYLIKTRGQQVTLSCSPISGHRSVSWYQQTPGQGLQFLFEYFSETQRNKGNFPGRFSGRQFSNSRSEMNVSTLELGDSALYLCASSLVVQPYEQYFGPGTRLTVT.

This clonotype was observed a handful of times. This rearrangement joins TRBV27 to TRBJ1-1; D possibly corresponds to TRBD1 (6 bases). The V end was cut by 6 bases, the J end by 6 bases, with 14 bases between. There are 13 residues in the CDR3. Germline assignment: CDR1 MNHEY and CDR2 SMNVEV (reference sequence). The CDR3 is CASRPNRVAEAFF. For the CDR3, the DNA is TGTGCCAGCAGGCCCAACAGGGTGGCTGAAGCTTTCTTT.

The table lists this clonotype with a few counts. The chain carries TRBV10-3 and TRBJ2-2; D is unresolved. CDR1 ENHRY and CDR2 SYGVKD come from the germline V gene. This CDR3 region has 13 residues. V shed 8 bases and J shed 3 bases, with 10 bases lying between them. The CDR3: CAIGGWDTGELFF. For the CDR3, the DNA is TGTGCCATCGGCGGATGGGACACCGGGGAGCTGTTTTTT.

This clonotype appeared many times. DNA of the CDR3: TGCAGTGCTCCCGCCCGCTCAGCGGGAGCTAGGAATGAGCAGTTCTTC. This codes for CSAPARSAGARNEQFF. The rearrangement links TRBV20-1 to TRBJ2-1; 8 nucleotides agree with TRBD2. Trimming at V came to 5 bases and at J to 7 bases, leaving 16 bases not matched to a gene. The CDR3 length is 16 residues. Germline CDR1 and CDR2: DFQATT and SNEGSKA (reference sequence).

The chain is built from TRBV5-4 and TRBJ2-1; D might be TRBD1 or TRBD2, each matching 6 bases. The CDR3 contains 18 residues. Germline loops: CDR1 SGHNT, CDR2 YYREEE (reference sequence). V dropped 3 bases and J dropped 0 bases, with 19 bases sitting between them. CDR3 sequence (DNA): TGTGCCAGCAGCTCACGGGGGCGGGATCAAAGCTCCTACAATGAGCAGTTCTTC. As protein: CASSSRGRDQSSYNEQFF.

This clonotype was recorded a few times. The gene calls are TRBV5-1 and TRBJ2-3; the match to TRBD1 covers 7 bases. CDR3 length: 16 residues. The germline V gene has CDR1 SGHRS and CDR2 YFSETQ. Germline trimming cut 2 bases from V and 6 bases from J; bases unmatched to any gene: 12. The CDR3 DNA reads TGCGCCAGCAGCTTAAGACAGGGAAGTGGCGGGGATACGCAGTATTTT. Its translation: CASSLRQGSGGDTQYF.

This clonotype was recorded a few times. The V call is TRBV12-3 or TRBV12-4, the J call TRBJ1-5; no clear D gene. The V gene lost 6 bases and the J gene lost 0 bases, with 9 bases spanning the gap. The CDR3 runs to 14 residues. CDR3 nucleotide sequence: TGTGCCAGCAGCCCTGATAATAGCAATCAGCCCCAGCATTTT. It yields the protein CASSPDNSNQPQHF.

A few counts support this clonotype. V usage is TRBV18 and J usage is TRBJ1-3, with a tentative D call TRBD1 (5 bases). Between the trimmed V and J ends, which lost 2 bases and 4 bases, there was a span of 9 bases. In germline, CDR1 is KGHSH, CDR2 LQKENI. The CDR3 sequence is 14 residues long. CDR3 coding DNA: TGTGCCAGCTCACCAAAGGGGAACGGAAACACCATATATTTT. It is translated as CASSPKGNGNTIYF.